This note documents a single T cell receptor beta chain sequence. The V end lost 7 bases, the J end lost 8 bases, and 17 bases lay between the germline ends. The CDR3 runs to 14 residues. From germline, CDR1 is MDHEN and CDR2 SYDVKM. The record originates from a study of shared clonotypes between healthy human individuals. The data were produced by immunoSEQ multiplex PCR, yet TCRdb's version contains in-frame clones alone and is incomplete. The data show more than 2,000,000 clones, around nine tenths seen once. Sequences were obtained from naive CD4+ T cells sorted from blood. The subset: CD45RA+ positively selected. The rearrangement joins TRBV28 to TRBJ2-2; D uncertain. The clonotype originates from a young man in good health. The CDR3 is CASTAGVGLGELFF. As DNA, the CDR3 is TGTGCCAGCACGGCCGGAGTAGGGCTTGGGGAGCTGTTTTTT.